A single sample gave rise to the 26 T cell receptor beta chains below, sequenced in a study of T cell repertoires in cytomegalovirus infection. TCRdb reprocessed the reads via MiXCR and lists one record per CDR3 protein. This table holds about 230,000 distinct CDR3 sequences, roughly 6.5% found once. Sequencing was done on a sample of PBMCs. These receptors were taken from a human donor in good health (CMV status not recorded). Some clones in this sample may be carry-over from other donors' samples.

This clonotype was seen many times. The V and J genes are TRBV7-8 and TRBJ1-1; D is possibly TRBD1 (6 bases). Germline loops: CDR1 SGHVS, CDR2 FQNEAQ. V dropped 1 base and J dropped 0 bases, with 9 bases sitting between them. CDR3 length equals 15 residues. This CDR3 is CASSLEGGMNTEAFF. The CDR3 nucleotides read TGTGCCAGCAGCTTAGAGGGGGGAATGAACACTGAAGCTTTCTTT.

This clonotype was seen ten or more times. Here the CDR3 reads CASSLGDRAAFEEQYF. In DNA form, the CDR3 reads TGTGCCAGCAGCTTAGGGGATAGGGCAGCTTTCGAGGAGCAGTACTTC. This chain joins TRBV7-2 and TRBJ2-7; D gene ambiguous. The ends were cut back, 1 base at V and 7 bases at J, with 20 bases in the middle. Germline V gene data show CDR1 as SGHTA and CDR2 as FQGNSA. CDR3 length equals 16 residues.

This clonotype was recorded many times. This chain links TRBV20-1 with TRBJ2-6; either TRBD1 or TRBD2 may fit D (5 bases each). Looked up from germline, CDR1 is DFQATT and CDR2 is SNEGSKA (reference sequence). This CDR3 is 15 amino acids long. V lost 6 bases and J 4 bases, leaving 16 bases between the germline ends. The CDR3 region has the DNA TGCAGTGCCCTAGTCGTGGGACCCGGGGCCAACGTCCTGACTTTC. Translation gives CSALVVGPGANVLTF.

The table lists this clonotype with many counts. The chain joins TRBV12-3 or TRBV12-4 to TRBJ1-5; maybe TRBD1 (6 bases). The CDR3 consists of 15 residues. Trimming stripped 6 bases from V and 6 bases from J, with 18 bases between. The CDR3 region has the DNA TGTGCCAGCAGGGCCGGGACAAGTACGAGTCAGCCCCAGCATTTT. This codes for CASRAGTSTSQPQHF.

This clonotype was seen at least ten times. The chain carries TRBV20-1 and TRBJ1-1; D remains ambiguous. The V and J ends lost 2 bases and 0 bases respectively, with 7 bases between them. CDR1 and CDR2 from the germline V gene are DFQATT and SNEGSKA (reference sequence). The CDR3 loop spans 13 amino acids. CDR3 coding DNA: TGCAGTGCTAGACCTTGGTTGAACACTGAAGCTTTCTTT. Translated: CSARPWLNTEAFF.

This clonotype was recorded at least ten times. The chain links TRBV5-4 to TRBJ2-2; TRBD1 might be the D (5 bases). The V end was cut by 4 bases, the J end by 4 bases, with 17 bases between. The CDR3 spans 16 residues. The germline V gene encodes CDR1 SGHNT and CDR2 YYREEE (reference sequence). The CDR3 DNA sequence: TGTGCCAGCAGCACACGACAGCAAGGGGCCACCGGGGAGCTGTTTTTT. Translated: CASSTRQQGATGELFF.

This clonotype has at least ten counts. The chain carries TRBV7-9 and TRBJ1-1; 8 positions match TRBD1. The V gene's germline CDR1 is SEHNR and CDR2 FQNEAQ (reference sequence). Trimming took 5 bases from V and 3 from J; bases not matched to a gene: 8. The CDR3 is 15 amino acids. CDR3 nucleotides: TGTGCCAGCAGCCCCTTGCAGGGGGCGGACACTGAAGCTTTCTTT. It encodes CASSPLQGADTEAFF.

This clonotype was seen repeatedly, ten times or more. The gene calls are TRBV20-1 and TRBJ2-1, with 10 bases aligning to TRBD2. The germline V gene encodes CDR1 DFQATT and CDR2 SNEGSKA (reference sequence). The CDR3 length is 16 residues. V gave up 0 bases and J gave up 5 bases; unmatched junction bases: 7. The CDR3 is CSARDRRAGGNNEQFF. CDR3 bases: TGCAGTGCTAGAGATCGGCGAGCGGGGGGGAACAATGAGCAGTTCTTC.

The V and J genes are TRBV20-1 and TRBJ1-4, with TRBD1 matching 9 bases. Trimming removed 3 bases from V and 8 bases from J; junction bases left unmatched: 7. Germline-derived CDR1 and CDR2 are DFQATT and SNEGSKA (reference sequence). The CDR3 is made up of 14 amino acids. The CDR3 nucleotides read TGCAGTGCTAGGCCTACAGGGGGCTTAGAAAAACTGTTTTTT. The encoded protein is CSARPTGGLEKLFF.

This clonotype was detected ten times or more. The rearrangement links TRBV7-9 to TRBJ1-4, with D perhaps TRBD1 (6 bases). CDR1 is SEHNR and CDR2 is FQNEAQ in the germline V gene (reference sequence). CDR3 length: 14 residues. V lost 5 bases, J lost 8 bases, and 15 bases lay in between. The CDR3 DNA sequence: TGTGCCAGCAGCGTAAACAGGGAGAGGGAAAAACTGTTTTTT. Its protein product is CASSVNREREKLFF.

This clonotype has ten or more counts. The genes are TRBV5-1 and TRBJ2-2; D might be TRBD1 (6 bases). In germline, CDR1 is SGHRS, CDR2 YFSETQ. There are 13 residues in the CDR3. Trimming took 4 bases from V and 6 from J, leaving 10 bases between them. This chain's CDR3 is CASSEQGPGELFF. Here the CDR3 DNA reads TGCGCCAGCAGCGAACAGGGACCCGGGGAGCTGTTTTTT.

The chain combines TRBV6-2 or TRBV6-3 with TRBJ2-2, with 7 bases fitting TRBD1. Germline V lookup: CDR1 MNHEY, CDR2 SVGEGT. V gave up 2 bases and J gave up 3 bases; unmatched junction bases: 9. The CDR3 sequence is 17 residues long. CDR3 bases: TGTGCCAGCAGTTACCCAACAGGGGCGGGTTACACCGGGGAGCTGTTTTTT. Encoded protein: CASSYPTGAGYTGELFF.

In its sample, this clonotype was seen many times. The rearrangement joins TRBV9 to TRBJ2-3; D may be TRBD2 (7 bases). V dropped 0 bases and J dropped 5 bases, with 16 bases sitting between them. The germline gives CDR1 SGDLS, CDR2 YYNGEE. The CDR3 loop spans 16 amino acids. The CDR3 DNA is TGTGCCAGCAGCGTAGAGGGTAGGGGGGGAGGAGATACGCAGTATTTT. This codes for CASSVEGRGGGDTQYF.

This clonotype was recorded many times. V is TRBV7-2 and J is TRBJ2-5; D perhaps matches TRBD2 (5 bases). The V end was cut by 5 bases, the J end by 5 bases, with 15 bases between. Germline values: CDR1 SGHTA, CDR2 FQGNSA. The CDR3 is made up of 14 amino acids. The CDR3 coding sequence is TGTGCCAGCAGCCTAACCCGGGGTCAGGAGACCCAGTACTTC. Its translation: CASSLTRGQETQYF.

This clonotype was counted at least ten times. The V gene is TRBV9, the J gene TRBJ1-3; D is undetermined. CDR1 SGDLS and CDR2 YYNGEE come from the germline V gene. This CDR3 has 17 amino acids. Trimming shortened V by 3 bases and J by 0 bases, and 16 bases separated the two germline ends. CDR3 DNA: TGTGCCAGCAGCGCGGGTTCGCTGGGGAGCTCTGGAAACACCATATATTTT. Translating it yields CASSAGSLGSSGNTIYF.

This clonotype came up many times. The V call is TRBV27, the J call TRBJ1-1; 10 bases are a match to TRBD1. There are 12 residues in the CDR3. Trimming cost V 6 bases and J 11 bases; bases outside gene matches: 6. CDR1 is MNHEY, CDR2 SMNVEV, per germline (reference sequence). Here the CDR3 reads CASRTGGGLAFF. Written as DNA, the CDR3 is TGTGCCAGCAGGACAGGGGGCGGTCTGGCTTTCTTT.

There are many counts of this clonotype. The V gene is TRBV12-3 or TRBV12-4, the J gene TRBJ2-1; 8 nucleotides match TRBD2. V lost 7 bases to trimming and J lost 5 bases; unmatched junction nucleotides: 10. The CDR3 has 15 residues. CDR3 sequence: CASTPGGLRNNEQFF. The DNA of the CDR3 is TGTGCCAGCACCCCGGGGGGGTTAAGAAACAATGAGCAGTTCTTC.

In this sample, this clonotype turned up many times. The rearrangement uses TRBV7-2 and TRBJ1-1, with D unresolved. V was clipped by 3 bases and J by 10 bases, with 21 bases between them. CDR3 size: 15 residues. The germline V gene encodes CDR1 SGHTA and CDR2 FQGNSA. DNA of the CDR3: TGTGCCAGCAGCTTGCTTCGGACGTCCTTCGGAGGAGCTTTCTTT. Translating gives CASSLLRTSFGGAFF.

There are a few counts of this clonotype. V gene TRBV12-3 or TRBV12-4 combines with J gene TRBJ1-4; no definite D call. This CDR3 is built from 12 residues. V was clipped by 5 bases and J by 8 bases, with 9 bases between them. CDR3 amino acids: CASSPVGEKLFF. CDR3 nucleotides: TGTGCCAGCAGTCCAGTGGGGGAAAAACTGTTTTTT.

V and J are TRBV20-1 and TRBJ2-3; perhaps TRBD2 as D (6 bases). Germline CDR1 DFQATT, CDR2 SNEGSKA (reference sequence). V was cut by 5 bases and J by 3 bases, with 12 bases left in between. CDR3 length: 13 amino acids. The CDR3 region has the DNA TGCAGTGCTGCCCCACTAGCTACAGATACGCAGTATTTT. Translating gives CSAAPLATDTQYF.

Ten or more counts support this clonotype. The V gene is TRBV12-3 or TRBV12-4, the J gene TRBJ1-1; tentative D call: TRBD1 (5 bases). V was trimmed by 8 bases and J by 1 base, leaving 14 bases between them. This CDR3 region has 14 residues. The CDR3 region is CASRRGTQNTEAFF. CDR3 nucleotide sequence: TGTGCCAGCCGTAGAGGGACGCAGAACACTGAAGCTTTCTTT.

This clonotype was seen ten or more times. V and J are TRBV7-2 and TRBJ1-2; D not resolved. Germline lookup yields CDR1 SGHTA and CDR2 FQGNSA. V lost 5 bases and J 14 bases, leaving 18 bases between the germline ends. This CDR3 has 12 amino acids. CDR3 DNA: TGTGCCAGCAGCCACGCGCGGGTGGGTTGGACCTTC. The encoded protein is CASSHARVGWTF.

The V call is TRBV6-2 or TRBV6-3, the J call TRBJ2-2, with TRBD2 as a possible D gene (6 bases). V dropped 2 bases and J dropped 7 bases, with 8 bases sitting between them. Germline V gene lookup returns CDR1 MNHEY and CDR2 SVGEGT. CDR3 length: 13 amino acids. CDR3: CASSYGGDGELFF. The CDR3 bases are TGTGCCAGCAGTTACGGAGGGGACGGGGAGCTGTTTTTT.

This clonotype was detected many times. The V call is TRBV7-2, the J call TRBJ1-2; D is possibly TRBD1 (5 bases). The germline CDR1 and CDR2 sequences are SGHTA and FQGNSA. This CDR3 is built from 14 residues. The ends were cut back, 6 bases at V and 8 bases at J, with 19 bases in the middle. The CDR3 here is CASRPQVLVRGYTF. CDR3 nucleotide sequence: TGTGCCAGCAGGCCACAGGTTTTAGTTCGGGGCTACACCTTC. The full variable domain, completed using reference TRBV7-2 and TRBJ1-2, is GAGVSQSPSNKVTEKGKDVELRCDPISGHTALYWYRQSLGQGLEFLIYFQGNSAPDKSGLPSDRFSAERTGGSVSTLTIQRTQQEDSAVYLCASRPQVLVRGYTFGSGTRLTVV.

This rearrangement joins TRBV6-2 or TRBV6-3 to TRBJ1-1, with 7 positions matching TRBD1. This CDR3 comprises 13 residues. Germline loops: CDR1 MNHEY, CDR2 SVGEGT. V lost 5 bases to trimming and J lost 3 bases; unmatched junction nucleotides: 3. The chain's CDR3 is CASSIQGYTEAFF. The CDR3 nucleotides read TGTGCCAGCAGTATACAGGGGTACACTGAAGCTTTCTTT.

This chain joins TRBV25-1 and TRBJ1-1, with a tentative D call TRBD1 (5 bases). The V end was cut by 1 base, the J end by 5 bases, with 17 bases between. This CDR3 region has 16 residues. Germline-derived CDR1 and CDR2 are MGHDK and SYGVNS. The CDR3 DNA reads TGTGCCAGCAGTGAATTCGGGTATGGGACGCGGACTGAAGCTTTCTTT. Translation gives CASSEFGYGTRTEAFF.